The sequence of this T cell receptor beta chain was determined in a study of blood T cell repertoires in COVID-19. Overall study: Some COVID-19 samples were acute and others convalescent; all came from the United States, Italy and Spain.

Original processing methods: Using reference gene primer amplification, nucleated cell counts were estimated. Using immunoSEQ multiplex PCR, the repertoire was profiled, and TCRdb retains in-frame clones only, with some absent. The V and J calls and clone size were taken over from that table, and D and trimming were inferred from the DNA. The sample holds around 160,000 clones; about four fifths are singletons and the top ten take 7% to 10%. The CDR3 sequence is 17 residues long. CDR1 and CDR2 (germline): SGHRS, YFSETQ. J lost 5 bases, V lost 3 bases, and 11 bases had no gene match. The genes are TRBV5-1 and TRBJ2-2, with TRBD1 matching 9 bases. The TCR originated in a human donor with acute or convalescent COVID-19. The donor label of this sample is uncertain. The sample consisted of peripheral blood. The CDR3 bases are TGCGCCAGCAGCTACTTCCGATTTGGACAGGGGACCGGGGAGCTGTTTTTT. As protein: CASSYFRFGQGTGELFF.